This record covers a single T cell receptor (beta chain). The record originates from a study of blood T cell repertoires in COVID-19. Per the original data handling: Amplified reference gene primers provided the basis for estimating nucleated cell counts. Assay: immunoSEQ multiplex PCR; the TCRdb copy retains only in-frame clones and omits some. V and J calls and clone size come straight from that table; D and trimming were deduced from the DNA. The sample includes approximately 330,000 clones, roughly 91% of them seen just once. Recruitment covered roughly 24 US areas and drew participants whose ages spanned about 18 to 90 years. Cohorts were assigned according to the clinical history that participants reported. What the recovered Cohort 3 donors had was two negative PCRs, clearance, or symptom resolution. Germline lookup yields CDR1 KGHSH and CDR2 LQKENI. The V end lost 6 bases, the J end lost 1 base, and 9 bases lay between the germline ends. The CDR3 extends over 13 amino acids.

The source material was PBMCs or T cells enriched from blood (not recorded which). This sequence originates from a woman in her twenties or thirties who had recovered from COVID-19. The rearrangement uses TRBV18 and TRBJ1-1; no definite D call. CDR3 amino acids: CASSAGTNTEAFF. The CDR3, as DNA: TGTGCCAGCTCCGCGGGCACGAACACTGAAGCTTTCTTT.